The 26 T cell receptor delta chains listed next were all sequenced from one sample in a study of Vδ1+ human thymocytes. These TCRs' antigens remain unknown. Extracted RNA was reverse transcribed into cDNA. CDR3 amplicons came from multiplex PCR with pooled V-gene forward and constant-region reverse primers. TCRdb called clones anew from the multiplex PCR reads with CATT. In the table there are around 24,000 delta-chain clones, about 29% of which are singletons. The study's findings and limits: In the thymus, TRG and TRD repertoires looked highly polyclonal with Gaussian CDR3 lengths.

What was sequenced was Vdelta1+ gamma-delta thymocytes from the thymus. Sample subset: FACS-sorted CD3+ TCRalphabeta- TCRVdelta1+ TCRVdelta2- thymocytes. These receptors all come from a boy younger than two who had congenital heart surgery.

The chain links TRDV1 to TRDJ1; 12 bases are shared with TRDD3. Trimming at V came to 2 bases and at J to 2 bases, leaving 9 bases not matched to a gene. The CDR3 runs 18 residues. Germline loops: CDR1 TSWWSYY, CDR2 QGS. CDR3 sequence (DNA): TGTGCTCTTGGGGAATCCTCGACTGGGGGATACACGACCGATAAACTCATCTTT. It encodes CALGESSTGGYTTDKLIF.

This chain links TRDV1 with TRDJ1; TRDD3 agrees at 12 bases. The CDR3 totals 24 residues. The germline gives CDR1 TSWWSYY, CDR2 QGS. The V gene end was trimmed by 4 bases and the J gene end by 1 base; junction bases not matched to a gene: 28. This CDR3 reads CALGAPFRITAGGYGRYGTDKLIF. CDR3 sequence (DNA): TGTGCTCTTGGGGCGCCATTCCGAATTACTGCTGGGGGATACGGCCGGTATGGCACCGATAAACTCATCTTT.

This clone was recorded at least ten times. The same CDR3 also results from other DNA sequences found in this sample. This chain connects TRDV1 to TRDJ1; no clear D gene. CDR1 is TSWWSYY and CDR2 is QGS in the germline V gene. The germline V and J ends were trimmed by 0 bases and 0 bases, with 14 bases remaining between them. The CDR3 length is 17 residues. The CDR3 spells CALGELTYPQYTDKLIF. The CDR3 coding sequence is TGTGCTCTTGGGGAACTAACTTATCCCCAATACACCGATAAACTCATCTTT.

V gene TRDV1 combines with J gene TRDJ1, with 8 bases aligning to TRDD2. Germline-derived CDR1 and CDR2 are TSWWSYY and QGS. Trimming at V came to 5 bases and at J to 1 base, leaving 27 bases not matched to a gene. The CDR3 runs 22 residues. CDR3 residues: CALGQCTRAGLPKDTITDKLIF. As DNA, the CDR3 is TGTGCTCTTGGGCAATGTACCCGAGCGGGCCTTCCTAAAGATACAATCACCGATAAACTCATCTTT.

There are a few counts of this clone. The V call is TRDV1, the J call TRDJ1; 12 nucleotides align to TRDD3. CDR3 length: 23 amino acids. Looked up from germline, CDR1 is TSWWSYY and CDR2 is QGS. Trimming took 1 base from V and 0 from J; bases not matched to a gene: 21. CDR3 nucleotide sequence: TGTGCTCTTGGGGAACCCATAGCTTCCCATCCTGGGGGATACGTGTCGTACACCGATAAACTCATCTTT. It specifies CALGEPIASHPGGYVSYTDKLIF.

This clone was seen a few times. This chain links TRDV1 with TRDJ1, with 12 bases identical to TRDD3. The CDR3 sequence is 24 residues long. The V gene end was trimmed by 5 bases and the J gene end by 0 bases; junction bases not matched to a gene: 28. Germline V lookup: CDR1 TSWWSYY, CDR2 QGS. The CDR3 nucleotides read TGTGCTCTTGGGAAGCCACTTCCGGACCCGTACTGGGGGATACCCCAGACCCACACCGATAAACTCATCTTT. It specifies CALGKPLPDPYWGIPQTHTDKLIF.

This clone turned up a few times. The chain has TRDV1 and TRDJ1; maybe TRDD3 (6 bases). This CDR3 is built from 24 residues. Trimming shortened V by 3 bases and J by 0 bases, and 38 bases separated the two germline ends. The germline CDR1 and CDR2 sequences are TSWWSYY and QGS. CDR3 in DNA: TGTGCTCTTGGGGAGAGGTCTGTTTTACTAGGGTACTGGGCACAAACGGAGAACACCGATAAACTCATCTTT. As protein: CALGERSVLLGYWAQTENTDKLIF.

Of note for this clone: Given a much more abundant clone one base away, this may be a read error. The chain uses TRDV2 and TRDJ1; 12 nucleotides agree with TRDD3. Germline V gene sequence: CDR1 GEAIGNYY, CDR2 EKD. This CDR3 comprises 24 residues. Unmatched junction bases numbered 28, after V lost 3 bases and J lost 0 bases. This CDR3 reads CACDHFQVEYWGIPHPLDTDKLIF. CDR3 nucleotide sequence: TGTGCCTGTGACCACTTCCAAGTGGAGTACTGGGGGATACCCCACCCTCTGGACACCGATAAACTCATCTTT.

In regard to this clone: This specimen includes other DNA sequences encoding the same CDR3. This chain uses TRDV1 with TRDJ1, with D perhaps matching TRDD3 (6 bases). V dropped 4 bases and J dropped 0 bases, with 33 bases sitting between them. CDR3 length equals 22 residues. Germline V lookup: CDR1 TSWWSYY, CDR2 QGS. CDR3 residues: CALGVEGTPHSGGTPYTDKLIF. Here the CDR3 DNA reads TGTGCTCTTGGGGTAGAGGGTACGCCCCATTCCGGGGGGACACCGTACACCGATAAACTCATCTTT.

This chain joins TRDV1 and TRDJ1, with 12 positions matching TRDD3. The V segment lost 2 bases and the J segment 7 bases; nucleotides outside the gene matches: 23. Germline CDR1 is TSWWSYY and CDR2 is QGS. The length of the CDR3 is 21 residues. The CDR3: CALGEIPCGRTGGYFRGKLIF. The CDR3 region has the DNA TGTGCTCTTGGGGAAATTCCTTGTGGCCGTACTGGGGGATACTTCCGCGGTAAACTCATCTTT.

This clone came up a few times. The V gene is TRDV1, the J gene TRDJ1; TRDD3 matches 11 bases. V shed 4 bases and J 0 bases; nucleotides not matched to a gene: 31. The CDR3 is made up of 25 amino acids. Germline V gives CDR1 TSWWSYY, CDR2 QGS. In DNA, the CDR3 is TGTGCTCTTGGGGCCGGTGGGCCCCGGGCTCCTTTGTCGTTGGGGGATACGCCGTACACCGATAAACTCATCTTT. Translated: CALGAGGPRAPLSLGDTPYTDKLIF.

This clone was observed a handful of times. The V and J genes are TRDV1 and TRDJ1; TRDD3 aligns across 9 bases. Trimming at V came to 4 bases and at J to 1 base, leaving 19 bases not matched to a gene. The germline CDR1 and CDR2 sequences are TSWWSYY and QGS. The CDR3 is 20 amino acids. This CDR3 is CALGGDIFMHTGGITDKLIF. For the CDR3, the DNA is TGTGCTCTTGGGGGGGACATATTCATGCATACTGGGGGAATCACCGATAAACTCATCTTT.

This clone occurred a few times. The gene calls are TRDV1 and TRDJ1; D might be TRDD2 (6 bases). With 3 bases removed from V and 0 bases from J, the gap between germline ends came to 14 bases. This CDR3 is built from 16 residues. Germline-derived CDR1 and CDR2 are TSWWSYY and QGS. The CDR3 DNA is TGTGCTCTTGGGGACTTCCTGAACGGCTACACCGATAAACTCATCTTT. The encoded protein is CALGDFLNGYTDKLIF.

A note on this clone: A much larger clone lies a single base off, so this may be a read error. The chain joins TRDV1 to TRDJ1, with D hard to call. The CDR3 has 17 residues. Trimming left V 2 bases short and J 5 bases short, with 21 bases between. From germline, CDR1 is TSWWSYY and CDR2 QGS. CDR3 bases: TGTGCTCTTGGGGAAACCCCTCATTTCCCCACGTCGGATAAACTCATCTTT. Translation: CALGETPHFPTSDKLIF.

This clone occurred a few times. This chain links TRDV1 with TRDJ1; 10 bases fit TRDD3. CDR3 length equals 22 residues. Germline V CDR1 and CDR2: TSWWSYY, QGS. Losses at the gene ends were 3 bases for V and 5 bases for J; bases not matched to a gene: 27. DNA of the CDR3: TGTGCTCTTGGGGATCATCTTCCTTCCACTGGGGGATTTAGACGGGGGGTAGATAAACTCATCTTT. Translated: CALGDHLPSTGGFRRGVDKLIF.

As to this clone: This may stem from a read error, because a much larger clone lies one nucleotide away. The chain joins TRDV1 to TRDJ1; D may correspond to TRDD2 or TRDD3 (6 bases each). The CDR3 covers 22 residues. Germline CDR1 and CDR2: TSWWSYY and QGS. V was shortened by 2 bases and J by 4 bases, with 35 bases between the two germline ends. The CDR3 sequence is CALGEGPPSPGYWETPSDKLIF. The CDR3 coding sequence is TGTGCTCTTGGGGAAGGCCCCCCTTCCCCCGGGTACTGGGAAACACCTAGCGATAAACTCATCTTT.

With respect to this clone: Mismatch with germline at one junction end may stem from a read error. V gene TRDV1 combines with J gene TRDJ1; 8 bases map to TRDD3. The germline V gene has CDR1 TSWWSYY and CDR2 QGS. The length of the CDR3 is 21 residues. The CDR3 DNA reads TGTGCTCTTGGGCACTGTTCTTTATCGGGGGGATATCTGGACGACACCGATAAGCTCATCTTT. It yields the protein CALGHCSLSGGYLDDTDKLIF.

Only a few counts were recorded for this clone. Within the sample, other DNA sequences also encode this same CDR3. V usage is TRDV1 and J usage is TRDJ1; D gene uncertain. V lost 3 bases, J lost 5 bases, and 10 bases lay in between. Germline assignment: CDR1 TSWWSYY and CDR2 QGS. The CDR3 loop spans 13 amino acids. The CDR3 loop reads CALGELARDKLIF. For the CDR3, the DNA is TGTGCTCTTGGGGAGCTAGCGCGGGATAAACTCATCTTT.

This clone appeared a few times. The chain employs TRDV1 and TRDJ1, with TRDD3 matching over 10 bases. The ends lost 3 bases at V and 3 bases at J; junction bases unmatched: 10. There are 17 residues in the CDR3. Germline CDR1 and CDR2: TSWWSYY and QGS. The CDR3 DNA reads TGTGCTCTTGGGGAGAAACGGGGGATACGCAAGGCCGATAAACTCATCTTT. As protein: CALGEKRGIRKADKLIF.

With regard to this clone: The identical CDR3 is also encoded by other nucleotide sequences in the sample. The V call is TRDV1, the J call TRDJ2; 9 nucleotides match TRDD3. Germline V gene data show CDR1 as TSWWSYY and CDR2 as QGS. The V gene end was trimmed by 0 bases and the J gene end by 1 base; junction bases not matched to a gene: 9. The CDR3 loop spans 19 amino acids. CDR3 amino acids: CALGELRGYGRVLTAQLFF. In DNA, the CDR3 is TGTGCTCTTGGGGAACTCCGGGGATACGGGCGAGTTTTGACAGCACAACTCTTCTTT.

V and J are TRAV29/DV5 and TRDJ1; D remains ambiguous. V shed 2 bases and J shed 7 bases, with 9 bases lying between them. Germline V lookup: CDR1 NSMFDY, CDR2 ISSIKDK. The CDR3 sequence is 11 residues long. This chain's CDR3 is CAARPSGKLIF. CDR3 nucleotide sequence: TGTGCAGCAAGGCCATCCGGTAAACTCATCTTT.

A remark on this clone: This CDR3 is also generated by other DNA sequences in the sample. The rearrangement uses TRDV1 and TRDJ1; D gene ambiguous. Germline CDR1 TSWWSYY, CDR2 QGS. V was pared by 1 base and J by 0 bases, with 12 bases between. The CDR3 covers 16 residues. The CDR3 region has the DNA TGTGCTCTTGGGGAACGAAACAACGGGCACACCGATAAACTCATCTTT. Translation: CALGERNNGHTDKLIF.

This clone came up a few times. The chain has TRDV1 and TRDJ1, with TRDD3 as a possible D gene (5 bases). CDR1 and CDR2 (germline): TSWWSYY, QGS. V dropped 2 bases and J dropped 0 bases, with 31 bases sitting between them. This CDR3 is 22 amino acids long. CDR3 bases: TGTGCTCTTGGGGAAACCCACAAACGGTACGGTACTGGATCGGTTTACACCGATAAACTCATCTTT. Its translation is CALGETHKRYGTGSVYTDKLIF.

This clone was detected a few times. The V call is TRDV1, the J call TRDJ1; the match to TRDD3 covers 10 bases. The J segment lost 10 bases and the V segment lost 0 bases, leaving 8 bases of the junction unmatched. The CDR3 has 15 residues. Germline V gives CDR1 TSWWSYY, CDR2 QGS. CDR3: CALGELMTGGLGLIF. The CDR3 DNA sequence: TGTGCTCTTGGGGAACTAATGACTGGGGGATTAGGACTCATCTTT.

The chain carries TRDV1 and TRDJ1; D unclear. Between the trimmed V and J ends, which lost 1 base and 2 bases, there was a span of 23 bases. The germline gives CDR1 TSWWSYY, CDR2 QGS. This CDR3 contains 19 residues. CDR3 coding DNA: TGTGCTCTTGGGGAACGTCTACCTCGGGACGGATGGTGGACCGATAAACTCATCTTT. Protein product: CALGERLPRDGWWTDKLIF.

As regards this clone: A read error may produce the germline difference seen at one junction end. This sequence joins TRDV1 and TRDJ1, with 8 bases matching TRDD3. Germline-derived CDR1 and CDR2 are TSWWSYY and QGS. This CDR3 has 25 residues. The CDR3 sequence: CALGEDAVGSSPRYWGSPYTDKLTF. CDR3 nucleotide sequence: TGTGCTCTTGGGGAAGACGCGGTCGGGTCCTCGCCACGCTACTGGGGGTCCCCGTACACCGATAAACTCACCTTT.